The clone carrying this TCR beta chain was recorded a few times. This entry comes from a study of Ad26.COV2.S vaccination and SARS-CoV-2 variants. Overall study context: Intramuscularly, Ad26.COV2.S was given either once or twice, 56 days apart.

The repertoire was sequenced with immunoSEQ multiplex PCR; TCRdb's copy has only in-frame clones and lacks some. Of a few hundred thousand clones in the sample, roughly 90% were seen once. Treatment described: about 20 received Ad26.COV2.S at low or high dose, single or two shots; roughly five received placebo; per-sample allocation not given. After the first vaccine or placebo injection, samples were drawn on day 63. This adult donor, from Boston, was 18-55 years old. Built on an Ad26 vector, the vaccine expressed Wuhan-strain SARS-CoV-2 spike. This CDR3 contains 12 residues. The ends were cut back, 3 bases at V and 7 bases at J, with 10 bases in the middle. CDR1 and CDR2 from the germline V gene are SGDLS and YYNGEE.

This chain joins TRBV9 and TRBJ1-2, with D unclear. The sequence came from a person between 18 and 59 years old who received the Ad26.COV2.S COVID-19 vaccine or a placebo. The sequences come from peripheral blood, collected in a trial of Ad26.COV2.S vaccine versus placebo. The CDR3 DNA reads TGTGCCAGCAGCGCCGATCGCGGTGGCTACACCTTC. This encodes CASSADRGGYTF.